A selection of T cell receptor beta chains follows, all from one sample in a study of blood T cell repertoires in COVID-19. Generated by immunoSEQ multiplex PCR, the TCRdb table keeps only in-frame clones and is missing some. The table includes 31,000 or so clones, nearly 90% detected once. Input material: peripheral blood. The source is a man between 60 and 75 years old with active COVID-19. CDR3s include the opening cysteine and the closing phenylalanine or tryptophan. The D gene is left open where the match is weak. The size entry is marked missing in some rows and otherwise reads once, few, many or a size class.

>TRBV19|TRBJ2-2|-|-
CASNPRRNTGELFF
TGTGCCAGCAACCCCCGGAGGAACACCGGGGAGCTGTTTTTT
>TRBV7-8|TRBJ2-3|TRBD2|-
CASSLTSGADTQYF
TGTGCCAGCAGCCTGACTAGCGGGGCAGATACGCAGTATTTT
>TRBV10-3|TRBJ1-1|-|-
CAITNSMNTEAFF
TGTGCCATCACGAACAGCATGAACACTGAAGCTTTCTTT
>TRBV6-6|TRBJ2-7|TRBD2|-
CASSLTSGSYEQYF
TGTGCCAGCAGCCTCACTAGCGGCTCCTACGAGCAGTACTTC
>TRBV9|TRBJ2-1|-|-
CASSVEGHLYNEQFF
TGTGCCAGCAGCGTAGAGGGACACCTCTACAATGAGCAGTTCTTC
>TRBV2|TRBJ2-1|-|-
CASNRRLIYNEQFF
TGTGCCAGCAATCGGCGGTTAATCTACAATGAGCAGTTCTTC
>TRBV24-1|TRBJ1-2|-|once
CATSAGTDGYTF
TGTGCCACCAGTGCAGGAACCGATGGCTACACCTTC
>TRBV2|TRBJ1-6|-|few
CASSEQGFYNSPLHF
TGTGCCAGCAGTGAACAGGGGTTCTATAATTCACCCCTCCACTTT
>TRBV27|TRBJ2-3|-|-
CASSLGVEQIISDTQYF
TGTGCCAGCAGCCTCGGGGTGGAGCAAATAATATCAGATACGCAGTATTTT
>TRBV9|TRBJ2-7|-|once
CASSVGAGQSSYEQYF
TGTGCCAGCAGCGTAGGGGCCGGACAGAGCTCCTACGAGCAGTACTTC
>TRBV4-3|TRBJ2-1|-|-
CASSQEPWQGSYNEQFF
TGCGCCAGCAGCCAAGAGCCGTGGCAGGGGTCCTACAATGAGCAGTTCTTC
>TRBV5-1|TRBJ2-3|TRBD2|once
CASSWSSGGRDTQYF
TGCGCCAGCAGCTGGTCTAGCGGGGGCCGAGATACGCAGTATTTT
>TRBV6-5|TRBJ1-1|TRBD1|few
CASSLDRGRYTEAFF
TGTGCCAGCAGCTTAGACAGGGGGCGGTACACTGAAGCTTTCTTT
>TRBV5-4|TRBJ2-5|-|-
CASSLLLETQYF
TGTGCCAGCAGCTTGCTGTTGGAGACCCAGTACTTC
>TRBV10-3|TRBJ1-6|TRBD1|-
CAITDRDNSPLHF
TGTGCCATAACCGACAGGGATAATTCACCCCTCCACTTT
>TRBV2|TRBJ2-5|TRBD2|-
CASSDGGGAWETQYF
TGTGCCAGCAGTGACGGCGGGGGGGCCTGGGAGACCCAGTACTTC
>TRBV5-1|TRBJ1-6|-|-
CASSRAEGLNTPLHF
TGCGCCAGCAGCAGGGCCGAGGGACTTAATACACCCCTCCACTTT
>TRBV12-3/TRBV12-4|TRBJ1-2|-|few
CASRAMRRRGYTF
TGTGCCAGCAGGGCCATGAGGCGTCGGGGCTACACCTTC
>TRBV15|TRBJ2-7|-|-
CATSRGGGGTYEQYF
TGTGCCACCAGCAGGGGCGGGGGCGGAACCTACGAGCAGTACTTC
>TRBV27|TRBJ1-4|-|-
CASSLWQGEKLFF
TGTGCCAGCAGTTTATGGCAGGGGGAAAAACTGTTTTTT
>TRBV3-1/TRBV3-2|TRBJ1-1|TRBD1|-
CASGFGTGASEAFF
TGTGCCAGCGGCTTTGGGACAGGGGCGTCTGAAGCTTTCTTT
>TRBV27|TRBJ2-5|-|-
CASSLWGEETQYF
TGTGCCAGCAGTTTATGGGGAGAGGAGACCCAGTACTTC
>TRBV7-7|TRBJ2-1|-|-
CASSLISSSYNEQFF
TGTGCTAGCAGCTTAATCTCCAGCTCCTACAATGAGCAGTTCTTC
>TRBV7-8|TRBJ2-7|-|-
CASSLVSRAPHEQYF
TGTGCCAGCAGCTTAGTCAGCAGGGCTCCCCACGAGCAGTACTTC
>TRBV10-3|TRBJ2-1|TRBD2|-
CAISTGTSSSYNEQFF
TGTGCCATCAGTACCGGGACTAGCAGCTCCTACAATGAGCAGTTCTTC
>TRBV7-2|TRBJ1-2|TRBD1|-
CASSWTGGDYGYTF
TGTGCCAGCAGCTGGACAGGGGGGGACTATGGCTACACCTTC
>TRBV11-3|TRBJ1-2|TRBD1|-
CASSERQGIGYTF
TGTGCCAGCAGCGAGAGACAGGGGATTGGCTACACCTTC
>TRBV9|TRBJ2-5|TRBD2|once
CASSVGGGGEETQYF
TGTGCCAGCAGCGTAGGCGGGGGGGGCGAAGAGACCCAGTACTTC
>TRBV19|TRBJ2-3|TRBD1|-
CASTQGEGADTQYF
TGTGCCAGTACCCAGGGGGAAGGAGCAGATACGCAGTATTTT
>TRBV24-1|TRBJ1-6|-|-
CATSDIQRPPSSYNSPLHF
TGTGCCACCAGTGATATCCAGCGACCCCCCAGCTCCTATAATTCACCCCTCCACTTT
>TRBV7-6|TRBJ2-7|TRBD2|-
CASSSASSGGYEQYF
TGTGCCAGCAGCTCGGCCTCTAGCGGGGGCTACGAGCAGTACTTC
>TRBV4-1|TRBJ1-2|-|-
CASSLEQRRYGYTF
TGCGCCAGCAGCCTGGAGCAGAGAAGGTATGGCTACACCTTC
>TRBV4-1|TRBJ2-5|-|once
CASSQVAEGQETQYF
TGCGCCAGCAGCCAAGTAGCGGAGGGCCAAGAGACCCAGTACTTC
>TRBV6-4|TRBJ1-6|TRBD1|once
CASSQGGNSPLHF
TGTGCCAGCAGCCAGGGGGGAAATTCACCCCTCCACTTT
>TRBV6-5|TRBJ2-1|TRBD2|-
CAAGSLAGGINEQFF
TGTGCCGCCGGGTCCCTAGCGGGGGGGATCAATGAGCAGTTCTTC
>TRBV7-9|TRBJ2-7|TRBD1|-
CASSPMPGQGAYEQYF
TGTGCCAGCAGTCCAATGCCGGGACAGGGGGCCTACGAGCAGTACTTC
>TRBV7-8|TRBJ1-5|-|-
CASSLGREGNQPQHF
TGTGCCAGCAGCTTGGGCAGGGAAGGCAATCAGCCCCAGCATTTT